The 8 T cell receptor beta chains reported below all come from one sample, sequenced in a study of regulatory T cells in long-lasting Graves disease. For TCR beta, libraries came from iRepertoire HTBI primers and Arm-PCR of CDR3 regions. TCRdb reprocessed the multiplex PCR reads via MiXCR and lists one record per CDR3 protein. Here the sample spans about 440,000 distinct CDR3 sequences, under 15% being singletons. Indicated time point: newly diagnosed GD, antithyroid drugs for less than 3 months. Extracted RNA from PBMCs served as the source of the TCR library. This sample was also put to use in a study of T cells in Graves' hyperthyroidism and ophthalmopathy.

Sequences were derived from peripheral blood mononuclear cells (PBMCs), sampled at new diagnosis, from a patient treated with antithyroid drugs. Receptors originate from a young woman with Graves disease.

This clonotype was observed many times. The chain has TRBV7-6 and TRBJ2-3; the D gene is possibly TRBD1 (5 bases). V lost 2 bases and J 0 bases, leaving 6 bases between the germline ends. CDR3 length: 14 amino acids. Germline CDR1 and CDR2: SGHVS and FNYEAQ. The CDR3 sequence is CASSLRGSTDTQYF. For the CDR3, the DNA is TGTGCCAGCAGCTTAAGGGGTAGCACAGATACGCAGTATTTT.

This clonotype has ten or more counts. The genes are TRBV6-1 and TRBJ2-1; TRBD2 might be the D (6 bases). This CDR3 has 13 amino acids. V shed 5 bases and J shed 8 bases, with 13 bases lying between them. Per germline, CDR1 MNHNS and CDR2 SASEGT. Written as DNA, the CDR3 is TGTGCCAGCAGTCAATCCGGGGGTGATGAGCAGTTCTTC. It translates to CASSQSGGDEQFF.

This clonotype was observed a few times. The chain combines TRBV7-9 with TRBJ1-1; D is unclear. The CDR3 totals 10 residues. V lost 5 bases and J lost 7, with 5 bases in between. The V gene's germline CDR1 is SEHNR and CDR2 FQNEAQ (reference sequence). CDR3 DNA sequence: TGTGCCAGCAGCCAGGTTGAAGCTTTCTTT. Translating gives CASSQVEAFF.

Of note for this clonotype: This could be a read error, since a much larger clone is one nucleotide away. J is TRBJ1-1 and V is TRBV4-1; D possibly corresponds to TRBD1 (5 bases). Germline V gene sequence: CDR1 MGHRA, CDR2 YSYEKL. CDR3 length: 14 amino acids. V was cut by 1 base and J by 3 bases, with 9 bases left in between. The chain's CDR3 is CASSQGGFDTEAFF. The CDR3 DNA reads TGCGCCAGCAGCCAAGGGGGCTTTGACACTGAAGCTTTCTTT.

The chain recombines TRBV10-3 with TRBJ2-3, with 9 bases fitting TRBD2. TRBJ2-5 matches the DNA end more closely, so the J call is doubtful. The CDR3 is 15 amino acids. Germline V lookup: CDR1 ENHRY, CDR2 SYGVKD. CDR3 nucleotides: TGTGCCATCAGTGAGTCGGTAGCGGGAGCGGAGACCCAGTACTTC. Amino acid sequence: CAISESVAGAETQYF.

This clonotype was observed many times. V and J are TRBV11-2 and TRBJ2-1; D is uncertain. Germline lookup yields CDR1 SGHAT and CDR2 FQNNGV. Trimming took 0 bases from V and 12 from J, leaving 9 bases between them. The CDR3 extends over 12 amino acids. The CDR3 protein is CASSLDASWQFF. The CDR3 coding sequence is TGTGCCAGCAGCTTAGACGCCAGCTGGCAGTTCTTC.

This clonotype was seen once. J is TRBJ2-1 and V is TRBV19; D possibly corresponds to TRBD1 (6 bases). V was trimmed by 3 bases and J by 12 bases, leaving 18 bases between them. This CDR3 contains 14 residues. The germline gives CDR1 LNHDA, CDR2 SQIVND (reference sequence). The CDR3 nucleotides read TGTGCCAGTAGTATTTTTAGGGGGACACCGGCGCAGTTCTTC. Its protein is CASSIFRGTPAQFF.

This clonotype was seen ten or more times. The chain joins TRBV20-1 to TRBJ1-1; D not resolved. The CDR3 contains 10 residues. From germline, CDR1 is DFQATT and CDR2 SNEGSKA (reference sequence). Trimming cost V 3 bases and J 6 bases, with 5 bases left between them. CDR3 DNA: TGCAGTGCTAGTATCGCTGAAGCTTTCTTT. Translating gives CSASIAEAFF.